The T cell receptor (beta chain) described here comes from a study of T-cell reconstitution after alpha-beta-depleted transplantation in children. Study findings and constraints: In patients about two months after transplant, alpha-beta T cells reportedly arose from several hundred expanded graft clones.

Molecular barcoding with unique molecular identifiers was used for the TCRbeta library. TCRdb re-derived calls from the PCR reads in MiXCR, one entry per CDR3 protein. In the table there are approximately 490,000 distinct CDR3 sequences, roughly 10% of which are singletons. This clonotype was counted a few times. The antigen is not known. V was clipped by 4 bases and J by 4 bases, with 14 bases between them. CDR3 length: 15 amino acids. Germline assignment: CDR1 SGHDT and CDR2 YYEEEE. This sample comprised PBMCs, obtained before TCRalphabeta/CD19-depleted stem cell transplant. V gene TRBV5-6 combines with J gene TRBJ2-2; tentative D call: TRBD1 (5 bases). The clonotype was recovered from a child aged 2 to 15 with inherited bone marrow failure, due to receive a stem cell transplant. The DNA of the CDR3 is TGTGCCAGCAGCCTCAGGGTTCGTGGCACCGGGGAGCTGTTTTTT. It codes for CASSLRVRGTGELFF.